This T cell receptor (beta chain) was identified during a study of identical twins. The CDR3 runs 15 residues. The germline gives CDR1 MNHEY, CDR2 SMNVEV (reference sequence). V was clipped by 5 bases and J by 3 bases, with 11 bases between them. TCRdb re-called the 5' RACE reads with MiXCR, one entry per CDR3 protein. The table lists about 220,000 distinct CDR3 sequences, around a tenth of them singletons. The sample comprised memory (CD45RO+) T cells sorted from blood. The J gene is TRBJ1-6, the V gene TRBV27; D unresolved. The origin of this receptor is a young woman in good health. CDR3 protein: CASSPEGFYNSPLHF. CDR3 coding DNA: TGTGCCAGCAGTCCGGAGGGATTCTATAATTCACCCCTCCACTTT.